A single TCR beta chain is shown here with its context. Antigen unknown. This entry is derived from a study of T cell responses to AZD1222 COVID-19 vaccine. Whole-study results and caveats: Unmutated variant regions reportedly attract nearly half of all spike-specific TCRs. Spike-specific TCR repertoires showed rising breadth and depth after two AZD1222 doses.

The V end was cut by 6 bases, the J end by 2 bases, with 7 bases between. This CDR3 contains 12 residues. CDR1 and CDR2 from the germline V gene are KGHSH and LQKENI. The repertoire was sequenced with immunoSEQ multiplex PCR; TCRdb's copy has only in-frame clones and lacks some. The top ten clones hold around 7.5% of a sample with 95,000 to 130,000 clones, about 90% of them seen once. The sequencing here drew on peripheral blood, taken on day 0 of AZD1222 vaccination. The rearrangement joins TRBV18 to TRBJ1-1, with D unclear. The TCR sequence derives from an adult in good health. The DNA of the CDR3 is TGTGCCAGCTCGACGGTAAACACTGAAGCTTTCTTT. Its protein is CASSTVNTEAFF.